A single sample is the source of the 7 T cell receptor beta chains below, sequenced in a study of post-analysis software for immune sequencing data. Study-level findings and limits: The study found TRBV5-6, TRBV5-1 and TRBV20-1 among five or six TRBV segments more frequent in patients than controls.

Carried by the TCR beta cDNA libraries were unique molecular identifiers. TCRdb analysed the PCR reads with MiXCR anew, one entry per CDR3 protein. This table has 380,000 or so distinct CDR3 sequences, roughly 36% appearing once. For these TCRs, the target antigens are not known. Sequenced sample: blood. These receptors all come from a girl aged 10 to 17 with multiple sclerosis.

Here the CDR3 reads CASSLIGPPGEQFF. The CDR3, as DNA: TGTGCCAGCAGCCTAATAGGGCCCCCTGGTGAGCAGTTCTTC. This sequence joins TRBV14 and TRBJ2-1; D is unclear. The V gene lost 4 bases and the J gene lost 9 bases, with 16 bases spanning the gap. CDR1 is SGHDN and CDR2 is FVKESK in the germline V gene. The CDR3 consists of 14 residues.

The chain uses TRBV20-1 and TRBJ1-2; D call uncertain. V lost 0 bases to trimming and J lost 4 bases, with 12 bases between them. The CDR3 is 14 residues long. CDR1 and CDR2 from the germline V gene are DFQATT and SNEGSKA (reference sequence). The CDR3 loop reads CSAREARLLYGYTF. As DNA, the CDR3 is TGCAGTGCTAGAGAGGCCAGACTTCTCTATGGCTACACCTTC.

The CDR3 bases are TGCGCCAGCAAGCCGGGACAGGGGGAATTGCGCTATGGCTACACCTTC. Amino acid sequence: CASKPGQGELRYGYTF. The chain employs TRBV10-2 and TRBJ1-2; the match to TRBD1 covers 11 bases. The CDR3 has 16 amino acids. The V gene's germline CDR1 is WSHSY and CDR2 SAAADI. The trim removed 7 bases at V and 4 bases at J, leaving 11 bases unmatched.

J is TRBJ1-2 and V is TRBV6-4; 7 nucleotides match TRBD1. Per germline, CDR1 MRHNA and CDR2 SNTAGT. The CDR3 sequence is 15 residues long. The V and J ends lost 6 bases and 4 bases, in that order; junction bases with no gene match: 11. The CDR3 DNA reads TGTGCCAGCAGCCCACAGGGGTGGGGAGCCTATGGCTACACCTTC. It translates to CASSPQGWGAYGYTF.

This clonotype has just a few counts. The rearrangement uses TRBV6-2 or TRBV6-3 and TRBJ2-1; maybe TRBD1 (5 bases). V was trimmed by 2 bases and J by 4 bases, leaving 9 bases between them. This CDR3 comprises 14 residues. Per the germline V gene, CDR1 is MNHEY and CDR2 is SVGEGT. CDR3 loop: CASSYQGVYNEQFF. CDR3 DNA sequence: TGTGCCAGCAGTTACCAGGGCGTTTACAATGAGCAGTTCTTC.

This clonotype turned up a few times. The chain couples TRBV20-1 to TRBJ1-5; TRBD1 matches 9 bases. The germline V gene has CDR1 DFQATT and CDR2 SNEGSKA (reference sequence). This CDR3 has 14 residues. V shed 5 bases and J 6 bases; nucleotides not matched to a gene: 8. Here the CDR3 reads CSAEIQGAVQPQHF. Here the CDR3 DNA reads TGCAGTGCTGAAATACAGGGGGCGGTTCAGCCCCAGCATTTT.

A few counts support this clonotype. The gene calls are TRBV12-3 or TRBV12-4 and TRBJ1-4; 7 bases match TRBD1. CDR3 length: 13 residues. V was clipped by 4 bases and J by 6 bases; unmatched bases: 2. For the CDR3, the DNA is TGTGCCAGCAGTTCGGGGACAGATGAAAAACTGTTTTTT. It yields the protein CASSSGTDEKLFF.